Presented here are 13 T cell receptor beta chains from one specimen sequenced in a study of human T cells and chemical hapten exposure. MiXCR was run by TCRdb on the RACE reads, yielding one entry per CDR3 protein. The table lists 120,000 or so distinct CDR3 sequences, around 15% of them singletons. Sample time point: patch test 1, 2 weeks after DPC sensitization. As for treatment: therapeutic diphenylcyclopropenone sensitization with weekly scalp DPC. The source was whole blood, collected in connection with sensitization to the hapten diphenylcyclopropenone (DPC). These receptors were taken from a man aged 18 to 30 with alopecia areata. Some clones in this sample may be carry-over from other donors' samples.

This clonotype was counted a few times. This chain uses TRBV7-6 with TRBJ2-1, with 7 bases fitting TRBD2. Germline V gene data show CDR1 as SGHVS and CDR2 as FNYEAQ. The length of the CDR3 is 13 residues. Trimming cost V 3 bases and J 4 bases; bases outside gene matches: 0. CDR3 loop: CASSFGGYNEQFF. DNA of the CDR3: TGTGCCAGCAGCTTCGGGGGGTACAATGAGCAGTTCTTC.

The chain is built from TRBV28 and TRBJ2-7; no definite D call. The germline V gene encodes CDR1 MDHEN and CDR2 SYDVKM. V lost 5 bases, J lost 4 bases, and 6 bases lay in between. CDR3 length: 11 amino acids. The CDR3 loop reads CASSRKYEQYF. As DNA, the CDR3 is TGTGCCAGCAGTCGCAAGTACGAGCAGTACTTC.

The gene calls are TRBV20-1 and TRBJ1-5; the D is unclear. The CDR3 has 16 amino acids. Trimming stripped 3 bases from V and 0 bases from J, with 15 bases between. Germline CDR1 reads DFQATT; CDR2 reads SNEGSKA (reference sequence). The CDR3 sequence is CSARIHSFPSNQPQHF. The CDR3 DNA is TGCAGTGCTAGGATTCACAGCTTCCCTAGCAATCAGCCCCAGCATTTT.

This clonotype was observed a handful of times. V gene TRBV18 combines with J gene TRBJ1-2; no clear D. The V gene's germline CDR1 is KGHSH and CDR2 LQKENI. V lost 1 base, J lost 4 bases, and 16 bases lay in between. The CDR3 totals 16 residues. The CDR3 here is CASSPRVRFLLYGYTF. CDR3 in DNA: TGTGCCAGCTCACCACGGGTCAGGTTCCTCCTCTATGGCTACACCTTC.

Written as DNA, the CDR3 is TGTGCCAGCAGCCCCTCCCTTGATGAGCAGTTCTTC. It specifies CASSPSLDEQFF. V gene TRBV28 combines with J gene TRBJ2-1; the D is unclear. V was pared by 6 bases and J by 8 bases, with 11 bases between. This CDR3 has 12 amino acids. Germline values: CDR1 MDHEN, CDR2 SYDVKM.

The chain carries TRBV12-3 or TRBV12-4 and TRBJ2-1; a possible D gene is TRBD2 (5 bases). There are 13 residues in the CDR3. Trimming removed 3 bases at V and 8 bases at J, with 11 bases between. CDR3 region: CASSFGQRDEQFF. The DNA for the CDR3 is TGTGCCAGCAGTTTCGGGCAGAGGGATGAGCAGTTCTTC.

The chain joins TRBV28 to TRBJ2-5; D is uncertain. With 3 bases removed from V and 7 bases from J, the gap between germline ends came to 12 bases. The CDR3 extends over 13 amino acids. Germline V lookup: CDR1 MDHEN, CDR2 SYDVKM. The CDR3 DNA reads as TGTGCCAGCAGTTTTGACGGGTTCGGGACCCAGTACTTC. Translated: CASSFDGFGTQYF.

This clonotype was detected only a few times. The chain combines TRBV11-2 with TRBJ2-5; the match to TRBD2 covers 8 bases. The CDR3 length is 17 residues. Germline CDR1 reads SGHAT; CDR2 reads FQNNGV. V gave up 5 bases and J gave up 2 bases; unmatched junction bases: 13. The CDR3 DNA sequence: TGTGCCAGCAGCCAGACCCTTGCGGGGGGATTTCAAGAGACCCAGTACTTC. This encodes CASSQTLAGGFQETQYF.

This CDR3 is CSVDQGEPTEAFF. CDR3 bases: TGCAGCGTTGATCAGGGGGAGCCCACTGAAGCTTTCTTT. This chain joins TRBV29-1 and TRBJ1-1; TRBD1 aligns across 7 bases. V trimming: 3 bases; J trimming: 4 bases; junction bases outside the gene matches: 5. The CDR3 runs to 13 residues. Looked up from germline, CDR1 is SQVTM and CDR2 is ANQGSEA.

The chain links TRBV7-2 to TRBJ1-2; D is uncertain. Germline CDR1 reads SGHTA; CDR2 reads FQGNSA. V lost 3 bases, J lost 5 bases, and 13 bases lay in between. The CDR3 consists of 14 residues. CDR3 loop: CASSLRQRGYGYTF. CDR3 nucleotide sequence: TGTGCCAGCAGCTTGCGGCAGAGAGGGTATGGCTACACCTTC.

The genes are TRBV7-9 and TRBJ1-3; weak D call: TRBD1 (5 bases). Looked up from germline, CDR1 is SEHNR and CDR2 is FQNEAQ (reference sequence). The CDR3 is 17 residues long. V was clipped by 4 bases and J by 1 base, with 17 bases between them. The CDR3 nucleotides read TGTGCCAGCAGCTATACATATCCTACAGGATCTGGAAACACCATATATTTT. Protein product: CASSYTYPTGSGNTIYF. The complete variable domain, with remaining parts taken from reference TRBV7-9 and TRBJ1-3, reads DTGVSQNPRHKITKRGQNVTFRCDPISEHNRLYWYRQTLGQGPEFLTYFQNEAQLEKSRLLSDRFSAERPKGSFSTLEIQRTEQGDSAMYLCASSYTYPTGSGNTIYFGEGSWLTVV.

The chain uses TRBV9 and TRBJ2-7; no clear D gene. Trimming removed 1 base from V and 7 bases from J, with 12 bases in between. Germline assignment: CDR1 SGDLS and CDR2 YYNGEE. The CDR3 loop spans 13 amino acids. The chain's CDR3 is CASSVMGLGEQYF. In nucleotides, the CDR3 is TGTGCCAGCAGCGTAATGGGGTTGGGGGAGCAGTACTTC.

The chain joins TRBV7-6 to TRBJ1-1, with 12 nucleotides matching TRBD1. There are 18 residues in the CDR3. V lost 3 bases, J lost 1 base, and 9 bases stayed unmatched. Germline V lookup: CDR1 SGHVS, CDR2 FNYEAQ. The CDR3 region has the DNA TGTGCCAGCAGCTTCTACCGGGACAGGGGGCCGGGGAACACTGAAGCTTTCTTT. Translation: CASSFYRDRGPGNTEAFF.